What follows describes a single T cell receptor (beta chain). Its cognate antigen is unknown. The sample originates from a study of cytomegalovirus exposure and HLA in healthy donors. The study's findings and limits: Upon later analysis, HLA-associated TCR beta chains proved more clonally expanded than other, equally common chains. Rarity characterized most TCR sequences, yet some public TCRs appeared in many donors.

Vbeta (60) and Jbeta (13) primers were used in the PCR. Libraries were prepared by immunoSEQ multiplex PCR; TCRdb keeps only in-frame clonotypes and omits some of them. The data contain roughly 180,000 clones, around 82% of them singletons. CDR3 length: 14 amino acids. In germline, CDR1 is SGDLS, CDR2 YYNGEE. After removal of 3 bases from V and 6 bases from J, the junction contained 5 bases not matched to a gene. This sequence originates from a woman aged 50 to 60 in good health and CMV-seropositive. The chain uses TRBV9 and TRBJ2-2; 7 bases agree with TRBD2. The sequenced sample was PBMCs. CDR3 region: CASSGGGWAGELFF. CDR3 bases: TGTGCCAGCAGCGGGGGGGGGTGGGCCGGGGAGCTGTTTTTT.